The 17 T cell receptor beta chains below come from one sample, sequenced in a study of PD-L1 blockade in urothelial cancer. Documented time point: pretreatment peripheral blood. Sequencing used immunoSEQ multiplex PCR; TCRdb keeps in-frame clones, though not all of them. The sample carries 70,000 to 95,000 clones, roughly 89% recorded once. The sample consisted of PBMCs, taken around atezolizumab (anti-PD-L1) treatment. All receptors derive from a man aged 60 to 69 with urothelial cancer.

The rearrangement links TRBV7-8 to TRBJ1-3; TRBD1 matches 9 bases. Germline V lookup: CDR1 SGHVS, CDR2 FQNEAQ. V trimming: 4 bases; J trimming: 2 bases; junction bases outside the gene matches: 9. CDR3 size: 17 residues. The CDR3 loop is CASSWTGARVTGNTIYF. The CDR3 bases are TGTGCCAGCAGCTGGACAGGGGCTAGGGTCACTGGAAACACCATATATTTT. Using reference TRBV7-8 and TRBJ1-3 for the parts outside the CDR3, the full variable domain is GAGVSQSPRYKVAKRGQDVALRCDPISGHVSLFWYQQALGQGPEFLTYFQNEAQLDKSGLPSDRFFAERPEGSVSTLKIQRTQQEDSAVYLCASSWTGARVTGNTIYFGEGSWLTVV.

The sample holds one count of this clone. This chain links TRBV4-2 with TRBJ2-3, with D possibly TRBD2 on 6 matching bases. CDR1 and CDR2 (germline): LGHNA, YNFKEQ. The CDR3 is 18 residues long. Trimming cost V 0 bases and J 0 bases, with 16 bases left between them. The CDR3 bases are TGTGCCAGCAGCCAAGAGCCTAGCGCCGGGACTAGCACAGATACGCAGTATTTT. As protein: CASSQEPSAGTSTDTQYF.

The chain carries TRBV5-1 and TRBJ1-2, with D possibly matching TRBD1 (6 bases). The V end was cut by 3 bases, the J end by 6 bases, with 9 bases between. The CDR3 is made up of 12 amino acids. Germline V CDR1 and CDR2: SGHRS, YFSETQ. For the CDR3, the DNA is TGCGCCAGCAGCTCGACAGGCGATGGCTACACCTTC. This sequence encodes CASSSTGDGYTF. The full variable domain, in which reference TRBV5-1 and TRBJ1-2 provide the parts outside the CDR3, is KAGVTQTPRYLIKTRGQQVTLSCSPISGHRSVSWYQQTPGQGLQFLFEYFSETQRNKGNFPGRFSGRQFSNSRSEMNVSTLELGDSALYLCASSSTGDGYTFGSGTRLTVV.

This clone occurred once. The chain recombines TRBV9 with TRBJ2-7; 9 bases are shared with TRBD2. The CDR3 extends over 16 amino acids. Germline V lookup: CDR1 SGDLS, CDR2 YYNGEE. The trim removed 0 bases at V and 1 base at J, leaving 5 bases unmatched. CDR3 bases: TGTGCCAGCAGCGTAGGGGCGGGAGGGTTTTCCTACGAGCAGTACTTC. Amino acid sequence: CASSVGAGGFSYEQYF.

The chain is built from TRBV4-3 and TRBJ2-7; D perhaps matches TRBD2 (5 bases). V lost 2 bases and J 1 base, leaving 15 bases between the germline ends. The CDR3 covers 16 residues. From germline, CDR1 is LGHNA and CDR2 YSLEER. Written as DNA, the CDR3 is TGCGCCAGCAGCCAATACGTCACCGGGGATTCCTACGAGCAGTACTTC. Its protein product is CASSQYVTGDSYEQYF.

This clone has a single count. V gene TRBV12-2 combines with J gene TRBJ1-5; TRBD1 is taken as the D call from the table, unchecked against the DNA. TRBV12-2 is marked as a pseudogene. The CDR3 is 17 amino acids. DNA of the CDR3: TGTGCAAGTCTCTTAGGTGACGCAGGGGGCAGGGATCAGCCCCAGCATTTT. It specifies CASLLGDAGGRDQPQHF.

This sequence joins TRBV11-2 and TRBJ1-5; TRBD1 is a possible D gene (5 bases). The CDR3 spans 14 residues. Germline CDR1 is SGHAT and CDR2 is FQNNGV. The ends were cut back, 6 bases at V and 3 bases at J, with 12 bases in the middle. This CDR3 is CASREAGDNQPQHF. CDR3 nucleotides: TGTGCCAGCAGGGAAGCGGGGGACAATCAGCCCCAGCATTTT.

This chain links TRBV7-6 with TRBJ2-1; 12 positions match TRBD2. The length of the CDR3 is 18 residues. Looked up from germline, CDR1 is SGHVS and CDR2 is FNYEAQ. Losses at the gene ends were 4 bases for V and 3 bases for J; bases not matched to a gene: 10. The CDR3 here is CASSSLPVTSGSYNEQFF. CDR3 coding DNA: TGTGCCAGCAGCTCGCTACCAGTGACTAGCGGGAGCTACAATGAGCAGTTCTTC.

This chain joins TRBV7-3 and TRBJ2-5; TRBD2 matches at 11 bases. The CDR3 is made up of 16 amino acids. The germline gives CDR1 SGHTA, CDR2 FQGTGA. V shed 6 bases, J shed 2 bases, and the junction held 8 bases outside the gene matches. DNA of the CDR3: TGTGCCAGCAGTCCCGGGGGGACTAGCGGACAAGAGACCCAGTACTTC. This translates into CASSPGGTSGQETQYF.

The chain employs TRBV28 and TRBJ2-1; TRBD2 aligns across 14 bases. CDR3 length equals 15 residues. V shed 4 bases, J shed 9 bases, and the junction held 5 bases outside the gene matches. Per the germline V gene, CDR1 is MDHEN and CDR2 is SYDVKM. CDR3 in DNA: TGTGCCAGCAGTTCGCCGGGACTAGCGGGAGTTGAGCAGTTCTTC. It translates to CASSSPGLAGVEQFF. The whole variable domain, filled in from reference TRBV28 and TRBJ2-1, reads DVKVTQSSRYLVKRTGEKVFLECVQDMDHENMFWYRQDPGLGLRLIYFSYDVKMKEKGDIPEGYSVSREKKERFSLILESASTNQTSMYLCASSSPGLAGVEQFFGPGTRLTVL.

The gene calls are TRBV29-1 and TRBJ1-1, with a tentative D call TRBD1 (5 bases). V lost 6 bases, J lost 4 bases, and 15 bases lay in between. The germline V gene has CDR1 SQVTM and CDR2 ANQGSEA. The CDR3 length is 13 residues. Here the CDR3 reads CSVGRNQGTEAFF. DNA for the CDR3: TGCAGCGTAGGCAGAAATCAGGGCACTGAAGCTTTCTTT.

The chain combines TRBV7-2 with TRBJ2-5, with D hard to call. V lost 0 bases and J lost 5, with 7 bases in between. CDR1 is SGHTA and CDR2 is FQGNSA in the germline V gene. This CDR3 has 13 residues. This CDR3 is CASSLARIETQYF. DNA for the CDR3: TGTGCCAGCAGCTTAGCCAGGATTGAGACCCAGTACTTC. The full variable domain, rest sourced from reference TRBV7-2 and TRBJ2-5, is GAGVSQSPSNKVTEKGKDVELRCDPISGHTALYWYRQSLGQGLEFLIYFQGNSAPDKSGLPSDRFSAERTGGSVSTLTIQRTQQEDSAVYLCASSLARIETQYFGPGTRLLVL.

This chain uses TRBV5-1 with TRBJ2-7; D perhaps matches TRBD1 (6 bases). Trimming left V 4 bases short and J 2 bases short, with 10 bases between. Germline-derived CDR1 and CDR2 are SGHRS and YFSETQ. This CDR3 region has 13 residues. CDR3 residues: CASSRTETYEQYF. In DNA form, the CDR3 reads TGCGCCAGCAGCCGGACAGAAACCTACGAGCAGTACTTC.

This clone was seen only a few times. The CDR3 DNA sequence: TGTGCCAGCAGCCCCCTGACAGGGAGCAATCAGCCCCAGCATTTT. Its protein is CASSPLTGSNQPQHF. The chain employs TRBV4-2 and TRBJ1-5; 7 bases map to TRBD1. The CDR3 runs 15 residues. The trim removed 4 bases at V and 1 base at J, leaving 4 bases unmatched. Germline V gene lookup returns CDR1 LGHNA and CDR2 YNFKEQ.

This clone was found a few times. The gene calls are TRBV9 and TRBJ1-4; tentatively, D is TRBD1 (5 bases). The CDR3 length is 15 residues. Trimming took 0 bases from V and 8 from J, leaving 14 bases between them. The germline gives CDR1 SGDLS, CDR2 YYNGEE. The CDR3 bases are TGTGCCAGCAGCGTAGAGGGGAGGATGGGGGAAAAACTGTTTTTT. Residues: CASSVEGRMGEKLFF.

V and J are TRBV2 and TRBJ1-3; 7 bases match TRBD1. Unmatched junction bases numbered 8, after V lost 4 bases and J lost 2 bases. Germline CDR1 SNHLY, CDR2 FYNNEI. The CDR3 loop spans 16 amino acids. CDR3 DNA: TGTGCCAGCAGTGCATACAGGGGCAAGGCTGGAAACACCATATATTTT. Its protein product is CASSAYRGKAGNTIYF.

CDR3 nucleotides: TGCGCCAGCAGCCAAGATGGGGTTGGACTAGCGGTCTACAATGAGCAGTTCTTC. Translating gives CASSQDGVGLAVYNEQFF. The chain couples TRBV4-3 to TRBJ2-1, with 10 bases identical to TRBD2. J gave up 3 bases and V 0 bases, and 8 bases lay outside the gene matches. CDR3 length: 18 residues. Per the germline V gene, CDR1 is LGHNA and CDR2 is YSLEER.